This T cell receptor beta chain was sequenced during a study of T-cell reconstitution after alpha-beta-depleted transplantation in children (dated by TCRdb to 2016 to 2017). In terms of the full investigation: T-cell immune reconstitution after TCRalphabeta/CD19-depleted allogeneic hematopoietic cell transplantation in children was quantitatively tracked in the study by means of TCR repertoire profiling. The paper as a whole reports these results and caveats: The apparently early alphabetaT-cell count recovery about two months after transplant was reportedly dependent on only several hundred rapidly expanded clones derived from non-depleted graft cells. In some patients, high TCRbeta diversity at day 60 was attributed to recipient T cells and intrathymic progenitors that had survived conditioning. Over subsequent months, a decline in hyperexpanded clone frequencies was noted, and after one year, T-cell counts and TCRbeta diversity were mostly ascribed to newly produced T cells.

This clonotype occurred many times. This clone's antigen is unknown. Base qualities are missing; no much larger clone stands one base away. Interpreted using the paper, the treatment or condition label stands for: allogeneic hematopoietic cell transplantation with graft depleted of TCRalphabeta T cells and CD19 B cells. Transplant recipients were children who received TCRalphabeta/CD19-depleted allogeneic hematopoietic cell grafts. The germline V gene (reference sequence) specifies DFQATT as CDR1 and SNEGSKA as CDR2. The junction carries 14 bases between V and J, which are trimmed by 0 bases and 8 bases respectively. From its cysteine to its phenylalanine, the CDR3 spans 15 amino acids. Only CDR3 DNA is held: 45 bases, read in frame from base 1. The library was built by means of PCR. TCRdb names Illumina HiSeq 2500 as the instrument used. Molecular barcoding was employed in the preparation of TCR libraries, with unique molecular identifiers being used to normalize TCRbeta repertoire quantification. TCRdb redid the processing of the public reads, applying fastp at Q25 and MiXCR, and retained in-frame beta chains. Rows merge per CDR3 protein into single entries with the most common DNA and genes. This sample has some 220,000 distinct CDR3 sequences in its table, and roughly 11% of those were observed once. The ten largest clones take up roughly 30% of the sample.

This TCR derives from a child under two years old with acute myeloid leukemia, due to receive a stem cell transplant. The source was PBMCs, collected before TCRalphabeta/CD19-depleted stem cell transplant. The chain is made from TRBV20-1 and TRBJ1-6, with TRBD1 perhaps the D gene, on 5 matching bases. The nucleotides read TGCAGTGCTAGAGATTATAAGGGGAGGGATTCACCCCTCCACTTT. Its protein product is CSARDYKGRDSPLHF.